This passage covers 20 T cell receptor beta chains from one sample sequenced in a study of blood T cell repertoires in COVID-19. Sequencing was performed with immunoSEQ multiplex PCR; in TCRdb, only in-frame clones are kept and a portion is missing. The repertoire has hundreds of thousands of clones, about 70% of them found once; the top ten carry over 3%. Input material: peripheral blood. The receptors were gathered from a woman older than 75 with acute or convalescent COVID-19.

The genes are TRBV28 and TRBJ1-4, with a weak D call TRBD1 (5 bases). V was pared by 4 bases and J by 2 bases, with 8 bases between. CDR3 length: 14 residues. The germline CDR1 and CDR2 sequences are MDHEN and SYDVKM. The CDR3 nucleotides are TGTGCCAGCAGTTCAGGGTCGACTAATGAAAAACTGTTTTTT. It translates to CASSSGSTNEKLFF.

The chain recombines TRBV2 with TRBJ1-3, with no clear D. Per germline, CDR1 SNHLY and CDR2 FYNNEI. V lost 2 bases and J 0 bases, leaving 8 bases between the germline ends. This CDR3 is 15 amino acids long. DNA of the CDR3: TGTGCCAGCAGTGAACTTCACGGCTCTGGAAACACCATATATTTT. This codes for CASSELHGSGNTIYF.

This clone occurred once. The gene calls are TRBV5-8 and TRBJ1-2, with a possible D match to TRBD1 (6 bases). The germline V gene encodes CDR1 SGHTS and CDR2 YDEGEE. The CDR3 covers 12 residues. V shed 5 bases and J shed 9 bases, with 14 bases lying between them. The CDR3 sequence is CASSQDSPSYTF. The CDR3 nucleotides read TGTGCCAGCAGTCAGGACAGCCCTAGCTACACCTTC. The full variable domain, rest sourced from reference TRBV5-8 and TRBJ1-2, is EAGVTQSPTHLIKTRGQQATLRCSPISGHTSVYWYQQALGLGLQFLLWYDEGEERNRGNFPPRFSGRQFPNYSSELNVNALELEDSALYLCASSQDSPSYTFGSGTRLTVV.

This sequence joins TRBV6-5 and TRBJ1-4; D perhaps matches TRBD1 (5 bases). This CDR3 has 14 amino acids. The V end was cut by 7 bases, the J end by 7 bases, with 16 bases between. CDR1 MNHEY and CDR2 SVGAGI come from the germline V gene. The CDR3 reads CASMGGGVGEKLFF. The CDR3 bases are TGTGCCAGCATGGGGGGAGGGGTCGGTGAAAAACTGTTTTTT.

CDR3 sequence reads: CASSVDRGGTEAFF. As DNA, the CDR3 is TGCGCCAGCAGCGTCGACAGGGGGGGCACTGAAGCTTTCTTT. The chain is built from TRBV5-1 and TRBJ1-1; the match to TRBD1 covers 9 bases. The germline V gene encodes CDR1 SGHRS and CDR2 YFSETQ. Trimming cost V 4 bases and J 4 bases; bases outside gene matches: 5. The CDR3 is made up of 14 amino acids. The full variable domain, completed using reference TRBV5-1 and TRBJ1-1, is KAGVTQTPRYLIKTRGQQVTLSCSPISGHRSVSWYQQTPGQGLQFLFEYFSETQRNKGNFPGRFSGRQFSNSRSEMNVSTLELGDSALYLCASSVDRGGTEAFFGQGTRLTVV.

The chain joins TRBV19 to TRBJ2-5; 12 bases line up with TRBD2. The J segment lost 4 bases and the V segment lost 5 bases, leaving 5 bases of the junction unmatched. The CDR3 spans 15 residues. The germline CDR1 and CDR2 sequences are LNHDA and SQIVND (reference sequence). The CDR3 region is CASSSQGLAGETQYF. The CDR3 DNA follows: TGTGCCAGTAGTTCGCAGGGACTAGCGGGAGAGACCCAGTACTTC.

This clone showed up just once. The V and J genes are TRBV12-3 or TRBV12-4 and TRBJ1-1, with D possibly being TRBD1 (5 bases). The CDR3 is made up of 13 amino acids. V shed 6 bases and J shed 3 bases, with 11 bases lying between them. The CDR3 DNA reads as TGTGCCAGCAGGACCCGGGGGGACACTGAAGCTTTCTTT. It specifies CASRTRGDTEAFF.

J is TRBJ1-1 and V is TRBV11-2, with TRBD1 matching over 8 bases. J gave up 1 base and V 4 bases, and 8 bases lay outside the gene matches. This CDR3 comprises 16 residues. Germline V gives CDR1 SGHAT, CDR2 FQNNGV. The CDR3 protein is CASSSPRTGWNTEAFF. CDR3 DNA: TGTGCCAGCAGCTCCCCCCGGACAGGGTGGAACACTGAAGCTTTCTTT.

This clone was detected a few times. The V and J genes are TRBV6-6 and TRBJ1-4, with TRBD1 matching 7 bases. J gave up 8 bases and V 6 bases, and 12 bases lay outside the gene matches. There are 15 residues in the CDR3. Per germline, CDR1 MNHNY and CDR2 SVGAGI (reference sequence). The CDR3 region is CASRTLRAGGEKLFF. DNA for the CDR3: TGTGCCAGCAGAACCCTCCGGGCAGGGGGGGAAAAACTGTTTTTT.

The rearrangement uses TRBV18 and TRBJ1-2; 8 positions agree with TRBD1. Germline V CDR1 and CDR2: KGHSH, LQKENI. This CDR3 is 15 amino acids long. V lost 6 bases, J lost 4 bases, and 10 bases stayed unmatched. The CDR3 loop is CASSQGQGRGYGYTF. CDR3 sequence (DNA): TGTGCCAGCTCCCAAGGACAGGGCCGTGGCTATGGCTACACCTTC. The entire variable domain, with the rest obtained from reference TRBV18 and TRBJ1-2, is as follows: NAGVMQNPRHLVRRRGQEARLRCSPMKGHSHVYWYRQLPEEGLKFMVYLQKENIIDESGMPKERFSAEFPKEGPSILRIQQVVRGDSAAYFCASSQGQGRGYGYTFGSGTRLTVV.

The chain is built from TRBV29-1 and TRBJ1-3; D is unresolved. Germline values: CDR1 SQVTM, CDR2 ANQGSEA. The CDR3 covers 14 residues. The V and J ends lost 3 bases and 0 bases respectively, with 9 bases between them. The CDR3 nucleotides read TGCAGCGTTGAGGGAGGTAACTCTGGAAACACCATATATTTT. Its translation is CSVEGGNSGNTIYF. The variable domain in full, with the rest retrieved from reference TRBV29-1 and TRBJ1-3, is SAVISQKPSRDICQRGTSLTIQCQVDSQVTMMFWYRQQPGQSLTLIATANQGSEATYESGFVIDKFPISRPNLTFSTLTVSNMSPEDSSIYLCSVEGGNSGNTIYFGEGSWLTVV.

This chain joins TRBV7-9 and TRBJ1-3; unclear D gene. The CDR3 has 18 amino acids. The germline V gene has CDR1 SEHNR and CDR2 FQNEAQ (reference sequence). Trimming took off 0 bases at V and 0 bases at J, with 15 bases between the two ends. CDR3 loop: CASSLAGSGINSGNTIYF. The CDR3 nucleotides read TGTGCCAGCAGCTTAGCTGGGTCGGGGATTAACTCTGGAAACACCATATATTTT.

The chain couples TRBV4-3 to TRBJ2-7, with TRBD2 matching 16 bases. In germline, CDR1 is LGHNA, CDR2 YSLEER. The CDR3 totals 19 residues. After removal of 0 bases from V and 2 bases from J, the junction contained 7 bases not matched to a gene. This chain's CDR3 is CASSQDLRGLAGGTYEQYF. The CDR3 bases are TGCGCCAGCAGCCAAGATCTGCGGGGACTAGCGGGGGGGACCTACGAGCAGTACTTC.

This clone has more than one count but fewer than ten. The V gene is TRBV7-6, the J gene TRBJ2-3, with 8 bases fitting TRBD2. The germline gives CDR1 SGHVS, CDR2 FNYEAQ. CDR3 size: 18 residues. With V trimmed by 2 bases and J by 1 base, 11 bases remained unmatched. In DNA, the CDR3 is TGTGCCAGCAGCTTACTGGGCCGGGGGGGCCGCGGCACAGATACGCAGTATTTT. It is translated as CASSLLGRGGRGTDTQYF.

The chain employs TRBV6-1 and TRBJ1-2; 8 bases fit TRBD1. This CDR3 spans 17 amino acids. CDR1 and CDR2 from the germline V gene are MNHNS and SASEGT. The V segment lost 2 bases and the J segment 4 bases; nucleotides outside the gene matches: 12. CDR3 residues: CASSELIRTGKFYGYTF. In nucleotides, the CDR3 is TGTGCCAGCAGTGAACTAATCCGGACAGGGAAATTCTATGGCTACACCTTC.

The chain links TRBV2 to TRBJ1-2; TRBD1 aligns across 7 bases. In germline, CDR1 is SNHLY, CDR2 FYNNEI. J was trimmed by 8 bases and V by 8 bases; bases with no gene match: 23. The CDR3 sequence is 17 residues long. Here the CDR3 DNA reads TGTGCCAGCGTATGGACCTATGTAGGGGGCGGGGTTCGGGGCTACACCTTC. Its protein product is CASVWTYVGGGVRGYTF. Complete variable domain (other parts from reference TRBV2 and TRBJ1-2): EPEVTQTPSHQVTQMGQEVILRCVPISNHLYFYWYRQILGQKVEFLVSFYNNEISEKSEIFDDQFSVERPDGSNFTLKIRSTKLEDSAMYFCASVWTYVGGGVRGYTFGSGTRLTVV.

This clone was seen more than once but under ten times. The chain carries TRBV16 and TRBJ1-2; 8 bases match TRBD1. V lost 6 bases to trimming and J lost 0 bases; unmatched junction nucleotides: 12. Germline values: CDR1 KGHSY, CDR2 FQNENV. The CDR3 is 17 amino acids. CDR3 DNA sequence: TGTGCCAGCAGACTGGGGCAGGGGGCCTTGACTAACTATGGCTACACCTTC. Encoded protein: CASRLGQGALTNYGYTF.

The rearrangement links TRBV5-1 to TRBJ1-1; a possible D gene is TRBD1 (6 bases). The CDR3 is 15 amino acids. V dropped 4 bases and J dropped 2 bases, with 15 bases sitting between them. The V gene's germline CDR1 is SGHRS and CDR2 YFSETQ. The CDR3 bases are TGCGCCAGCAGCGGGCAGGGGCCTGCTAACACTGAAGCTTTCTTT. Protein: CASSGQGPANTEAFF. Supplemented by reference TRBV5-1 and TRBJ1-1, the full variable domain reads KAGVTQTPRYLIKTRGQQVTLSCSPISGHRSVSWYQQTPGQGLQFLFEYFSETQRNKGNFPGRFSGRQFSNSRSEMNVSTLELGDSALYLCASSGQGPANTEAFFGQGTRLTVV.

This clone was seen a single time. The genes are TRBV10-3 and TRBJ2-5; TRBD1 aligns across 8 bases. Germline V gene sequence: CDR1 ENHRY, CDR2 SYGVKD. V trimming: 2 bases; J trimming: 3 bases; junction bases outside the gene matches: 5. CDR3 length equals 15 residues. CDR3 DNA sequence: TGTGCCATCAGTGAGCACGGACAGGGAAAAGAGACCCAGTACTTC. Amino acid sequence: CAISEHGQGKETQYF.

The chain has TRBV9 and TRBJ1-1; 12 positions agree with TRBD1. The CDR3 has 17 amino acids. The J segment lost 0 bases and the V segment lost 3 bases, leaving 6 bases of the junction unmatched. Germline V gives CDR1 SGDLS, CDR2 YYNGEE. CDR3 coding DNA: TGTGCCAGCAGCGCCGGGACAGGGGGCAGCATGAACACTGAAGCTTTCTTT. Translated, it gives CASSAGTGGSMNTEAFF.